The T cell receptor (beta chain) under discussion was sequenced for a study of Ad26.COV2.S vaccination and SARS-CoV-2 variants. Turning to the study itself: The donor was enrolled in the Ad26.COV2.S arm of the COV1001 trial. In the study, Ad26.COV2.S was injected intramuscularly once, or twice 56 days apart.

Clones were sequenced by immunoSEQ multiplex PCR, and TCRdb holds only the in-frame ones, with some missing. The data contain about 400,000 clones, 88% of them singletons. The treatment here: roughly 19 received Ad26.COV2.S at low or high dose, single or two shots; five or six received placebo; per-sample allocation not given. On day 63 after the first injection, vaccine and placebo recipients gave samples. An adult aged 18-55 years in Boston served as the donor. Study findings and constraints: TCR breadth and depth estimates may have understated total T cell responses.

In germline, CDR1 is SQVTM, CDR2 ANQGSEA. The CDR3 consists of 12 residues. The J segment lost 10 bases and the V segment lost 5 bases, leaving 6 bases of the junction unmatched. Comment on this clone: As yet, its antigen is unknown.

The receptor's source is a person between 18 and 59 years old who received the Ad26.COV2.S COVID-19 vaccine or a placebo. Source: peripheral blood, taken in a trial of Ad26.COV2.S vaccine versus placebo. The J gene is TRBJ1-3, the V gene TRBV29-1; 9 bases map to TRBD1. The CDR3 reads CSVTGTGTTIYF. In DNA form, the CDR3 reads TGCAGCGTTACGGGGACAGGGACTACCATATATTTT.